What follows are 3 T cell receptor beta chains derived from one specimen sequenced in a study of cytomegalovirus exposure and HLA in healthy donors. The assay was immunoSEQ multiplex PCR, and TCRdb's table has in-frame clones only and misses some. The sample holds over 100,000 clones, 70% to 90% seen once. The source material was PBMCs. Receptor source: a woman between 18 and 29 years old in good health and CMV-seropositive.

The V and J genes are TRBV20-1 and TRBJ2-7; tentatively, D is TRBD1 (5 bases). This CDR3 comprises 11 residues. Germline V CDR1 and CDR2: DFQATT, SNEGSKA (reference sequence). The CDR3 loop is CSTGTTYEQYF. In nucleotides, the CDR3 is TGCAGCACAGGTACCACCTACGAGCAGTACTTC.

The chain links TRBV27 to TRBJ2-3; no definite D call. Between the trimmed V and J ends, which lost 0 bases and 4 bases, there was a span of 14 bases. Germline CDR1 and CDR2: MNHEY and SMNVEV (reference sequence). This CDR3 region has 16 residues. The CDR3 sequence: CASSLSASPPADTQYF. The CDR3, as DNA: TGTGCCAGCAGTTTATCGGCTAGTCCCCCCGCAGATACGCAGTATTTT.

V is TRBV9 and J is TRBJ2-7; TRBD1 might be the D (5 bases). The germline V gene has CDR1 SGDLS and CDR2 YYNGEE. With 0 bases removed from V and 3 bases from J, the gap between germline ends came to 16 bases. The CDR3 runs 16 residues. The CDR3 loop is CASSVGFQGGLYEQYF. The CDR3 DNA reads TGTGCCAGCAGCGTAGGATTCCAGGGCGGCCTCTACGAGCAGTACTTC.